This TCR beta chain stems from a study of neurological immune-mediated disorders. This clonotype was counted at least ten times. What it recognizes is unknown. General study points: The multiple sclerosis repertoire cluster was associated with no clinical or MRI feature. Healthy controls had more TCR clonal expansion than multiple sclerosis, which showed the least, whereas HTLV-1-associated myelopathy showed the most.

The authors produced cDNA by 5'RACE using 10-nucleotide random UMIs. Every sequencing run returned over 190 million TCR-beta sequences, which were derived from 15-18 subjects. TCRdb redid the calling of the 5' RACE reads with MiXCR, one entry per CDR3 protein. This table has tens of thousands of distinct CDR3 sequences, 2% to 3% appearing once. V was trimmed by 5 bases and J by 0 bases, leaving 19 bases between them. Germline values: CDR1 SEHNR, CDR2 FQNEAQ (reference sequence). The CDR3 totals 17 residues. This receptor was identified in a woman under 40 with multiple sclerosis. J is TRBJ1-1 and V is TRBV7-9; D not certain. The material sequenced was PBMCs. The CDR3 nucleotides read TGTGCCAGCAGCCTCCCCTCTGAGAGTCCGATGAACACTGAAGCTTTCTTT. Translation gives CASSLPSESPMNTEAFF.